This TCR beta chain was found in a study of cytomegalovirus exposure and HLA in healthy donors. Overall study context: In an earlier analysis, around 100 million unique TCR beta sequences were found from 150 million to 200 million T cells.

Comment on this clone: Antigen unknown.

Both 60 Vbeta primers and 13 Jbeta primers went into the PCR. The protocol was immunoSEQ multiplex PCR, while the TCRdb copy is restricted to in-frame clones and leaves out a portion. In the table there are about 130,000 clones, approximately 78% of which are singletons. Study-wide results and limits: Cytomegalovirus status was reportedly diagnosed by the classifier with high sensitivity and specificity. One variant, a missense change in DCLRE1C, was linked in a later analysis to TCR beta V- and J-gene trimming. Information on immune exposure was restricted to one variable (CMV serostatus).

The V gene end was trimmed by 4 bases and the J gene end by 3 bases; junction bases not matched to a gene: 0. There are 12 residues in the CDR3. CDR1 and CDR2 from the germline V gene are SQVTM and ANQGSEA. The material sequenced was PBMCs. This TCR derives from a middle-aged man in good health and CMV-seronegative. The chain couples TRBV29-1 to TRBJ1-2, with 9 bases lining up with TRBD1. CDR3 region: CSVGQGDYGYTF. In nucleotides, the CDR3 is TGCAGCGTTGGACAGGGGGACTATGGCTACACCTTC.